Each of the 8 T cell receptor beta chains below was sequenced from the same sample in a study of shared clonotypes between healthy human individuals. Assay used: immunoSEQ multiplex PCR; TCRdb lists only in-frame clones, some missing. The sample has 640,000 or so clones, around 72% seen once; the top ten hold roughly 1.8%. Material: memory CD4+ T cells sorted from blood. Subset of the sample: CD45RA-negative fraction. The receptors originated from a woman aged 25 to 39 in good health.

This clone turned up a few times. Other DNA sequences of this sample code for an identical CDR3. The gene calls are TRBV6-5 and TRBJ2-7, with D possibly matching TRBD2 (5 bases). This CDR3 is 15 amino acids long. Trimming shortened V by 2 bases and J by 2 bases, and 13 bases separated the two germline ends. CDR1 and CDR2 from the germline V gene are MNHEY and SVGAGI. CDR3 residues: CASSYLRDGPYEQYF. In nucleotides, the CDR3 is TGTGCCAGCAGTTACCTACGGGATGGCCCCTACGAGCAGTACTTC.

The J gene is TRBJ1-1, the V gene TRBV19; 9 bases fit TRBD1. CDR3 length: 15 amino acids. The germline CDR1 and CDR2 sequences are LNHDA and SQIVND (reference sequence). The ends lost 6 bases at V and 6 bases at J; junction bases unmatched: 11. CDR3 sequence reads: CASRPLRDRDSEAFF. CDR3 coding DNA: TGTGCCAGTAGGCCCCTTCGGGACAGGGATTCTGAAGCTTTCTTT. The whole variable domain, filled in from reference TRBV19 and TRBJ1-1, reads DGGITQSPKYLFRKEGQNVTLSCEQNLNHDAMYWYRQDPGQGLRLIYYSQIVNDFQKGDIAEGYSVSREKKESFPLTVTSAQKNPTAFYLCASRPLRDRDSEAFFGQGTRLTVV.

V is TRBV18 and J is TRBJ2-1; 7 nucleotides align to TRBD2. Trimming removed 1 base from V and 8 bases from J; junction bases left unmatched: 11. The CDR3 runs to 16 residues. The germline CDR1 and CDR2 sequences are KGHSH and LQKENI. The CDR3 sequence is CASSPRSGEGSHEQFF. In nucleotides, the CDR3 is TGTGCCAGCTCACCACGGTCGGGGGAGGGATCGCATGAGCAGTTCTTC.

The chain carries TRBV5-8 and TRBJ1-1, with a tentative D call TRBD1 (5 bases). The germline CDR1 and CDR2 sequences are SGHTS and YDEGEE. Trimming stripped 5 bases from V and 10 bases from J, with 12 bases between. The CDR3 totals 11 residues. This chain's CDR3 is CASRRRGVAFF. In nucleotides, the CDR3 is TGTGCCAGCAGAAGAAGGGGTGTAGCTTTCTTT.

V and J are TRBV18 and TRBJ2-5, with D perhaps TRBD2 (7 bases). Trimming cost V 6 bases and J 4 bases, with 21 bases left between them. CDR3 length equals 16 residues. Germline V gene data show CDR1 as KGHSH and CDR2 as LQKENI. CDR3 nucleotides: TGTGCCAGCTCGGGGACGGCGGGGGCTCGGGGAGAGACCCAGTACTTC. This sequence encodes CASSGTAGARGETQYF.

This clone has more than one count but fewer than ten. The gene calls are TRBV7-9 and TRBJ2-7; 7 bases align to TRBD1. Germline CDR1 is SEHNR and CDR2 is FQNEAQ (reference sequence). The V gene end was trimmed by 8 bases and the J gene end by 2 bases; junction bases not matched to a gene: 9. This CDR3 is 14 amino acids long. The CDR3 DNA follows: TGTGCCAGCGGACGACAGGGCAAAACCTACGAGCAGTACTTC. It yields the protein CASGRQGKTYEQYF. Drawing the rest from reference TRBV7-9 and TRBJ2-7, the complete variable domain is DTGVSQNPRHKITKRGQNVTFRCDPISEHNRLYWYRQTLGQGPEFLTYFQNEAQLEKSRLLSDRFSAERPKGSFSTLEIQRTEQGDSAMYLCASGRQGKTYEQYFGPGTRLTVT.

This clone was seen more than once but under ten times. The rearrangement links TRBV5-6 to TRBJ2-7; the D gene could be TRBD1 or TRBD2 (5 bases each). Germline assignment: CDR1 SGHDT and CDR2 YYEEEE. The CDR3 length is 15 residues. Trimming cost V 4 bases and J 0 bases, with 14 bases left between them. CDR3 nucleotides: TGTGCCAGCAGCACTATCAGGGACCCCTCCTACGAGCAGTACTTC. As protein: CASSTIRDPSYEQYF.

In its sample, this clone was seen a few times. V usage is TRBV28 and J usage is TRBJ1-5; 9 nucleotides match TRBD1. The CDR3 totals 17 residues. V gave up 3 bases and J gave up 4 bases; unmatched junction bases: 10. Per germline, CDR1 MDHEN and CDR2 SYDVKM. In DNA form, the CDR3 reads TGTGCCAGCAGTTTTCGGGGGACCGGGACAGGGAATCAGCCCCAGCATTTT. It codes for CASSFRGTGTGNQPQHF.